This T cell receptor (beta chain) is from a study of OX40 agonist ivuxolimab in advanced cancers. Across the whole study: Each dose-escalation patient presented with hepatocellular carcinoma, melanoma, renal cell or head and neck cancer. The study's findings and limits: At 0.1 to 3.0 mg/kg and by week 6, clonal expansion occurred in CD4+ and CD8+ blood T cells. Among T cells, CD8+ cells averaged more expanded clones than CD4+ cells.

Remarks on this clone: The target antigen is unknown.

Collection of blood occurred at baseline, at cycle 4 day 1, and at cycle 7 day 1. Trimming removed 6 bases at V and 5 bases at J, with 15 bases between. The CDR3 runs to 14 residues. Looked up from germline, CDR1 is KGHSH and CDR2 is LQKENI. Sequencing was performed with immunoSEQ multiplex PCR; in TCRdb, only in-frame clones are kept and a portion is missing. The sample consists of 35,000 to 40,000 clones, roughly 82% of them appearing once. The clonotype was recovered from an adult with an advanced solid tumor such as melanoma, head and neck, liver or kidney cancer. This chain connects TRBV18 to TRBJ2-3, with D maybe TRBD2 (6 bases). The source material was CD4+ or CD8+ T cells sorted from blood, sampled in a trial of the OX40 agonist ivuxolimab. This CDR3 reads CASSGELGGDTQYF. As DNA, the CDR3 is TGTGCCAGCTCCGGGGAGCTGGGGGGAGATACGCAGTATTTT.